The T cell receptor beta chain described here comes from a study of beta chain features in type 1 diabetes. Reverse transcription of all isolated RNA meant that expressed TCRB transcripts were sequenced. Assay: immunoSEQ multiplex PCR; the TCRdb copy retains only in-frame clones and omits some. The sample yields approximately 150,000 clones, less than 9.5% seen once. Unmatched junction bases numbered 3, after V lost 2 bases and J lost 5 bases. CDR3 size: 13 residues. In germline, CDR1 is GTSNPN, CDR2 SVGIG (reference sequence). In regard to this clone: Its antigen is unidentified.

Regarding the study as a whole: Sampled from patients, naive, central memory and Treg TCRB repertoires appeared more similar than those sampled from healthy donors.

Input material: central memory CD4+ T cells from blood. The source is a woman between 18 and 29 years old in good health. The V gene is TRBV30, the J gene TRBJ2-1; TRBD1 matches 7 bases. The CDR3 DNA reads as TGTGCCTGGAGTAGGGACAGTAACAATGAGCAGTTCTTC. Protein: CAWSRDSNNEQFF.